Included here is one TCR beta chain sequence, with context. CDR3 regions of TCR beta were amplified from RNA transcripts. The first-round RT-PCR employed HTBI primers together with the Qiagen OneStep RT-PCR kit. A multiplex PCR was then performed as the second round. TCRdb fed the multiplex PCR reads into MiXCR, producing one record per CDR3 protein. The sample comprises over a million distinct CDR3 sequences, roughly two fifths of which are singletons, and roughly 11% rests with the top ten. The data stem from a study of Graves' ophthalmopathy and Graves' hyperthyroidism. In the study overall: Where ophthalmopathy was absent within 18 months of follow-up, hyperthyroidism was stable.

Other autoimmune diseases, uncontrolled infections, pregnancy or lactation ruled patients out of participation. Reliance was placed on clinical symptoms, serum thyroxine, TRAb, thyroid ultrasound and orbital computed tomography for diagnosis. The CDR3 has 15 residues. The ends were cut back, 7 bases at V and 0 bases at J, with 15 bases in the middle. The chain couples TRBV12-3 or TRBV12-4 to TRBJ1-2; D is undetermined. This receptor was obtained from an adult man with Graves' hyperthyroidism. The sample comprised peripheral blood or thyroid tissue (not recorded which). CDR3 DNA: TGTGCCAGCACCCACTTACGGGCAACTAACTATGGCTACACCTTC. Translating gives CASTHLRATNYGYTF.